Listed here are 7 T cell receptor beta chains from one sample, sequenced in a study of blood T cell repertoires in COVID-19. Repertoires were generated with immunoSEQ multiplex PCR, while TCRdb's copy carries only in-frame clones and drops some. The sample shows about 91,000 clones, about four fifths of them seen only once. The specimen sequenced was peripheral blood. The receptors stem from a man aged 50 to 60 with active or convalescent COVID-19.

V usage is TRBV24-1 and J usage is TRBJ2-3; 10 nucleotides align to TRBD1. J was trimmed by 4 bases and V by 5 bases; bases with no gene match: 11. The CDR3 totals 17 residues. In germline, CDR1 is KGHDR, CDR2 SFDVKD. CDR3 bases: TGTGCCACCAGTGCTGTCTCCGGGACAGGGGCTGCAGATACGCAGTATTTT. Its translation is CATSAVSGTGAADTQYF.

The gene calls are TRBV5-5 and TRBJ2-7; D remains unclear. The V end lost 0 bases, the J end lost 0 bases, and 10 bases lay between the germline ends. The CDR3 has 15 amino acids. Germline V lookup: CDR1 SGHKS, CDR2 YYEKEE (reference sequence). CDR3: CASSLAIASSYEQYF. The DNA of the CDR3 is TGTGCCAGCAGCTTGGCCATCGCGAGCTCCTACGAGCAGTACTTC.

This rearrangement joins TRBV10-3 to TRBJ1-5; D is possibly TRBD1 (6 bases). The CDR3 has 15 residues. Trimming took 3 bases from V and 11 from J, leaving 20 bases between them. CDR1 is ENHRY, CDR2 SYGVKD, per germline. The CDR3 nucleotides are TGTGCCATCAGTGATGGAGACGGGGGGGCGCGGGCCCAGCATTTT. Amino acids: CAISDGDGGARAQHF.

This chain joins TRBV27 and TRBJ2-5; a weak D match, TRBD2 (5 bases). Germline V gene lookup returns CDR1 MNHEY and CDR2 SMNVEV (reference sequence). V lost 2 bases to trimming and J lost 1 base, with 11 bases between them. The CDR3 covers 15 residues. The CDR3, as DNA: TGTGCCAGCAGTTTAACGCGGGTGTCCCAAGAGACCCAGTACTTC. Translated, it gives CASSLTRVSQETQYF.

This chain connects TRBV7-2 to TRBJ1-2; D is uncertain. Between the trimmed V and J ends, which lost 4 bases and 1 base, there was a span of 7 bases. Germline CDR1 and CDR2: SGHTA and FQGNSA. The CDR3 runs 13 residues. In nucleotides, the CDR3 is TGTGCCAGCAGCTCCGGGAGTAACTATGGCTACACCTTC. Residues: CASSSGSNYGYTF.

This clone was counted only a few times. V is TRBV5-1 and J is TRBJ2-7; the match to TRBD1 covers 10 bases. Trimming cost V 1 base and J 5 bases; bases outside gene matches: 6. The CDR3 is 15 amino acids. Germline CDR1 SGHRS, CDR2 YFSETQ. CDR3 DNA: TGCGCCAGCAGCTTGATGGGACAGGGGATCAACGAGCAGTACGTC. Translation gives CASSLMGQGINEQYV.

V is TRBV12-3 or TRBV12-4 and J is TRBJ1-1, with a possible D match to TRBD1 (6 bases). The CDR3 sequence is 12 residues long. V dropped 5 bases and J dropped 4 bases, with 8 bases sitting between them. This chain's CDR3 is CASSQGSTEAFF. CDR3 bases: TGTGCCAGCAGTCAGGGGTCCACTGAAGCTTTCTTT.